This is a list of T cell receptor beta chains from one sample in a study of T cell repertoires in cytomegalovirus infection. Their cognate antigens are unknown. From the reads, TCRdb called clonotypes with MiXCR, one entry per CDR3 protein. The data contain about 480,000 distinct CDR3 sequences, more than 30% of them singletons. The material sequenced was cultured PBMCs, taken from culture after CMV antigen stimulation. Receptors originate from a human donor in good health (CMV status not recorded). Some clones in this sample may be carry-over from other donors' samples. CDR3s include the opening cysteine and the closing phenylalanine or tryptophan. The D gene is left open where the match is weak. Clone size appears in some rows only: once, few, many, or a class for an expanded clone.

-	TRBJ2-2	TRBV18	-	TGTGCCAGCTCACCACGGGGGCCGAGTAAAGCGTCAACCGGGGAGCTGTTTTTT	CASSPRGPSKASTGELFF
TRBD1	TRBJ1-3	TRBV7-2	few	TGTGCCAGCAGACGTGCTGGGACAGGCGGAAACACCATATATTTT	CASRRAGTGGNTIYF
TRBD2	TRBJ2-2	TRBV11-1	-	TGTGCCAGCAGAAATTGGGCTAGCGGGAGCCCCGGGGAGCTGTTTTTT	CASRNWASGSPGELFF
-	TRBJ1-2	TRBV7-2	many	TGTGCCAGCAGAATAGCGGGGGATGGCTACACCTTC	CASRIAGDGYTF
TRBD2	TRBJ2-1	TRBV7-2	many	TGTGCCAGCCTAGCAGGGACTAGCGGCTACAATGAGCAGTTCTTC	CASLAGTSGYNEQFF
-	TRBJ1-3	TRBV12-3/TRBV12-4	few	TGTGCCAGCAGCCGGACAGAAAGTGGAAACACCATATATTTT	CASSRTESGNTIYF
-	TRBJ1-5	TRBV12-3/TRBV12-4	-	TGTGCCAGCAGCCCGGGGTTCGATCAGCCCCAGCATTTT	CASSPGFDQPQHF
TRBD1	TRBJ1-1	TRBV18	few	TGTGCCAGCTCCCAGGACAGGAAGGACGGGAACACTGAAGCTTTCTTT	CASSQDRKDGNTEAFF
-	TRBJ2-2	TRBV6-2/TRBV6-3	-	TGTGCCATCATGGACTATCACGCCGTAAACACCGGGGAGCTGTTTTTT	CAIMDYHAVNTGELFF
-	TRBJ2-3	TRBV7-6	-	TGTACCAGCAGCTCCGGACCCACAGATACGCAGTATTTT	CTSSSGPTDTQYF
TRBD2	TRBJ2-1	TRBV7-2	few	TGTGCCAGCAGATCAGCGGGGAGTCTCGACAATGAGCAGTTCTTC	CASRSAGSLDNEQFF
-	TRBJ2-1	TRBV7-2	many	TGTGCCAGCAGCGCCTTCGGCAATGAGCAGTTCTTC	CASSAFGNEQFF
TRBD2	TRBJ2-5	TRBV27	few	TGTGCCAGCAGTTCCCCCCAGGGACTAGCGGGGAGAGAGACCCAGTACTTC	CASSSPQGLAGRETQYF
-	TRBJ2-1	TRBV7-6	few	TGTGCCAGCGCCTCGAGCGATTCCTACAATGAGCAGTTCTTC	CASASSDSYNEQFF
TRBD2	TRBJ2-7	TRBV6-2/TRBV6-3	-	TGTGCCAGCAGCCCCGGGACTAGCGCATACGAGCAGTACTTC	CASSPGTSAYEQYF
TRBD2	TRBJ2-3	TRBV6-6	once	TGTGCCAGCAGTGAGGTCGGGGGGGGGAGCACAGATACGCAGTATTTT	CASSEVGGGSTDTQYF
-	TRBJ1-5	TRBV7-2	many	TGTGCCAGCAGCTTAGCCTCTATCAACGAACGGGGTCAGCCCCAGCATTTT	CASSLASINERGQPQHF
-	TRBJ1-4	TRBV18	-	TGTGCCAGCTCACCACGCCAGGGGAATAATGAAAAACTGTTTTTT	CASSPRQGNNEKLFF
-	TRBJ1-6	TRBV19	-	TGTGCCAGTAGTATTTTGTCACATACCACCGGGTCACCCCTCCACTTT	CASSILSHTTGSPLHF
-	TRBJ2-2	TRBV12-3/TRBV12-4	-	TGTGCCACCCGGGGCACCGGGGAGCTGTTTTTT	CATRGTGELFF
TRBD1	TRBJ2-1	TRBV27	-	TGTGCCAGCAGTTTGACAGGGATGCAAGTTAGGGAGCAGTTCTTC	CASSLTGMQVREQFF
TRBD1	TRBJ1-4	TRBV12-3/TRBV12-4	-	TGTGCCAGCAGCCAGACAGGAGGACAGGGCAGTGAAAAACTGTTTTTT	CASSQTGGQGSEKLFF
-	TRBJ1-1	TRBV11-3	-	TGTGCCAGCAGCTTAACAAGTCGACTGGGGGCTCTGAACACTGAAGCTTTCTTT	CASSLTSRLGALNTEAFF
-	TRBJ2-5	TRBV9	-	TGTGCCAGCAGCGTAGGCCCGGGAACAGAGACCCAGTACTTC	CASSVGPGTETQYF
TRBD1	TRBJ1-1	TRBV5-1	few	TGCGCCAGCAGCTCCAGACAGGGGGCGAGGACTGAAGCTTTCTTT	CASSSRQGARTEAFF
-	TRBJ2-1	TRBV7-2	many	TGTGCCAGCAGCGCCGACGGGAGCTCCTACAATGAGCAGTTCTTC	CASSADGSSYNEQFF
-	TRBJ2-2	TRBV6-1	-	TGTGCCAGCAGTGAAGGTTGGAACACCGGGGAGCTGTTTTTT	CASSEGWNTGELFF
TRBD1	TRBJ1-1	TRBV7-9	-	TGTGCCAGCTCATCAACAGGGGGGAACACTGAAGCTTTCTTT	CASSSTGGNTEAFF
-	TRBJ2-5	TRBV7-4	-	TGTGCCAGCAGCTTACCTAACGAAGAGACCCAGTACTTC	CASSLPNEETQYF
TRBD2	TRBJ2-4	TRBV7-2	many	TGTGCCAGCAGCTTAAGCCTCCGAGGCGGGAGGGCCGATTTTTACATTCAGTACTTC	CASSLSLRGGRADFYIQYF
-	TRBJ1-1	TRBV7-9	few	TGTGCCAGCAGCTTACGCCGGGGGTCGAACACTGAAGCTTTCTTT	CASSLRRGSNTEAFF
-	TRBJ2-1	TRBV28	-	TGTGCCAGCAGTCGTAACTTCATTGAGCAGTTCTTC	CASSRNFIEQFF
-	TRBJ2-7	TRBV7-2	few	TGTGCCAGCAGCTTAGAGACTGGGCAGATACGGTACGAGCAGTACTTC	CASSLETGQIRYEQYF
TRBD1	TRBJ1-2	TRBV15	few	TGTGCCACCAGCAGAGGGATGGGACAGGGGGCGAGAAGGCTGCGGATCCCTCCTGGCTACACCTTC	CATSRGMGQGARRLRIPPGYTF
-	TRBJ2-1	TRBV18	few	TGTGCCAGCTCACCACCGCGGGACACCCGAAGCTACAATGAGCAGTTCTTC	CASSPPRDTRSYNEQFF
-	TRBJ2-5	TRBV11-3	few	TGTGCCAGCAGCTTGTCTACAGGATCGGAGACCCAGTACTTC	CASSLSTGSETQYF
TRBD1	TRBJ1-1	TRBV28	-	TGTGCCAACTCAGGGGGGGGGACTGAAGCTTTCTTT	CANSGGGTEAFF
-	TRBJ1-1	TRBV11-3	few	TGTGCCAGCAGCGGGAAAGCCTTGGGTGAAGCTTTCTTT	CASSGKALGEAFF
-	TRBJ2-1	TRBV5-1	few	TGCGCCAGCAGCTTGGAGAGTCGGTTCAATGAGCAGTTCTTC	CASSLESRFNEQFF
-	TRBJ2-5	TRBV7-2	few	TGTGCCAGCAGCCCACAGGGAGGGGAAGAGACCCAGTACTTC	CASSPQGGEETQYF
-	TRBJ2-3	TRBV6-8	-	TGTGCCAGCAGTTATAGCGGACCCACAGATACGCAGTATTTT	CASSYSGPTDTQYF
-	TRBJ1-1	TRBV12-3/TRBV12-4	few	TGTGCCAGCAGTCTCACAGTTATCATGAACACTGAAGCTTTCTTT	CASSLTVIMNTEAFF
TRBD2	TRBJ2-1	TRBV7-2	many	TGTGCCAGCAGCTTAATGGGACTAGCGGGGGCGGGGGAGCAGTTCTTC	CASSLMGLAGAGEQFF
-	TRBJ1-1	TRBV7-2	-	TGTGCCAGCAGCTTTTCGGTTGGCGGGGACACTGAAGCTTTCTTT	CASSFSVGGDTEAFF
TRBD2	TRBJ2-2	TRBV27	few	TGTGCCAGCAGTTTACGGACTAGCGGAGCCGGGGAGCTGTTTTTT	CASSLRTSGAGELFF
-	TRBJ1-4	TRBV20-1	few	TGCAGTGCGAAGCGGGCAGAAGGACTGTTTTTT	CSAKRAEGLFF